This TCR beta chain was recovered during a study of CD8 T cells in ankylosing spondylitis. It was by quantitative 5'-RACE with molecular barcodes that TCR beta libraries were made. TCRdb fed the 5' RACE reads into MiXCR, producing one record per CDR3 protein. Among 500,000 to 650,000 distinct CDR3 sequences listed, under 5.5% were seen once. The CDR3 has 13 residues. Looked up from germline, CDR1 is SEHNR and CDR2 is FQNEAQ (reference sequence). The J segment lost 4 bases and the V segment lost 6 bases, leaving 6 bases of the junction unmatched. In this sample, this clonotype turned up many times. Its antigen remains unidentified. Overall study results and limits: Disease-linked clones reportedly showed significant enrichment in matched ankylosing spondylitis synovial fluid. Seemingly characteristic of ankylosing spondylitis blood was a TCR beta motif consisting of eight highly homologous variants.

The rearrangement joins TRBV7-9 to TRBJ2-7; 7 positions agree with TRBD2. What was sequenced was blood, either unsorted or a sorted T cell fraction (not recorded which). The sequence was collected from a male donor with ankylosing spondylitis. Written as DNA, the CDR3 is TGTGCCAGCAGAGCGAGCGGGGTATACGAGCAGTACTTC. It is translated as CASRASGVYEQYF.